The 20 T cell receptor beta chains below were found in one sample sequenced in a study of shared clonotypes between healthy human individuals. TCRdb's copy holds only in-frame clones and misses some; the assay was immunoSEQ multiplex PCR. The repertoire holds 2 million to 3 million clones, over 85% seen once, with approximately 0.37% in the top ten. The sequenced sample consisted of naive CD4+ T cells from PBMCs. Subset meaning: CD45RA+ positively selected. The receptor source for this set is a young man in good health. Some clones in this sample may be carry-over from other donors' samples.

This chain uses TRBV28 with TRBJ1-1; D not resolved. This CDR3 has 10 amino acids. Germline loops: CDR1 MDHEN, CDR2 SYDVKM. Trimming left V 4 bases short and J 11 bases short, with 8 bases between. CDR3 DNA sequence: TGTGCCAGCAGTTCAAAGGAGGCTTTCTTT. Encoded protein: CASSSKEAFF.

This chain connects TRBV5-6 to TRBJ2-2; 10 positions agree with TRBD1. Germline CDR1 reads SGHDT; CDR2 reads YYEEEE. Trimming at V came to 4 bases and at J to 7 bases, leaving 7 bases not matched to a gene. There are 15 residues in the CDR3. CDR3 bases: TGTGCCAGCAGCGGGGCGGACAGGGGGATCGGGGAGCTGTTTTTT. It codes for CASSGADRGIGELFF.

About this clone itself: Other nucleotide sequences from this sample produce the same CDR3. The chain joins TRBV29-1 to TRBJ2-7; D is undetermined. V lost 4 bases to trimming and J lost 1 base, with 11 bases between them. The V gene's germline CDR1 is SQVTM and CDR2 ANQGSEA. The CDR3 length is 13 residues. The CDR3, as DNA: TGCAGCGTTGTTGATCGGAGATCCTACGAGCAGTACTTC. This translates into CSVVDRRSYEQYF.

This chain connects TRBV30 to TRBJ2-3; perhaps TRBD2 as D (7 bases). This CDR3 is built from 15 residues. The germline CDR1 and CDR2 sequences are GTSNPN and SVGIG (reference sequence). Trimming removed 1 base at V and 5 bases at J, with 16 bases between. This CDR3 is CAWSEGGDRRDTQYF. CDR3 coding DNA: TGTGCCTGGAGTGAGGGGGGGGACCGCAGAGATACGCAGTATTTT.

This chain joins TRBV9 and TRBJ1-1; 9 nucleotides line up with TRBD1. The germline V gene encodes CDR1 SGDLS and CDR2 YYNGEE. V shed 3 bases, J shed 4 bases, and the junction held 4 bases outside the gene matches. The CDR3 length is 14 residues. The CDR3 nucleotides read TGTGCCAGCAGCGCGCTGGACAGGGGCACTGAAGCTTTCTTT. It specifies CASSALDRGTEAFF.

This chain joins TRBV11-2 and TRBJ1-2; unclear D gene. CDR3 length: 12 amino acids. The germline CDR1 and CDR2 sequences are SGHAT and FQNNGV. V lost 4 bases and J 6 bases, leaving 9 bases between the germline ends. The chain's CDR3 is CASSSGADGYTF. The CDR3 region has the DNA TGTGCCAGCAGCTCAGGCGCGGATGGCTACACCTTC. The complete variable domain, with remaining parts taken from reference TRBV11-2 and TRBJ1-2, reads EAGVAQSPRYKIIEKRQSVAFWCNPISGHATLYWYQQILGQGPKLLIQFQNNGVVDDSQLPKDRFSAERLKGVDSTLKIQPAKLEDSAVYLCASSSGADGYTFGSGTRLTVV.

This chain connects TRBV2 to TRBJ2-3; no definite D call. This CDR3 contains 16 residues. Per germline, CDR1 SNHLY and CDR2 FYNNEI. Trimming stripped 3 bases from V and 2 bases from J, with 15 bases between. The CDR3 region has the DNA TGTGCCAGCAGTGACCTCTATACTACCTTCACAGATACGCAGTATTTT. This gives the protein CASSDLYTTFTDTQYF.

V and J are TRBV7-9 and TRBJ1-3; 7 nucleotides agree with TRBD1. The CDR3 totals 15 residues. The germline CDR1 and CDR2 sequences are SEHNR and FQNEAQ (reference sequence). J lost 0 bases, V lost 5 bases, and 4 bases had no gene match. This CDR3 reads CASSQGTVSGNTIYF. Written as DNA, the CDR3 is TGTGCCAGCAGCCAAGGGACAGTCTCTGGAAACACCATATATTTT.

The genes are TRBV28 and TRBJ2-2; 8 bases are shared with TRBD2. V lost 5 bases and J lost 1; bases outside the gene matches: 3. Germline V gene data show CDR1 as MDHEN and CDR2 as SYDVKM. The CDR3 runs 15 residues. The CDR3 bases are TGTGCCAGCAGTGGAAGCGGGAGGAACACCGGGGAGCTGTTTTTT. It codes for CASSGSGRNTGELFF.

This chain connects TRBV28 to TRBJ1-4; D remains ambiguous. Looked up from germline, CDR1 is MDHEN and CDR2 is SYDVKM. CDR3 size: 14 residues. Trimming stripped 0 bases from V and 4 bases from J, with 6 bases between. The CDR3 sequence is CASSLWTVNEKLFF. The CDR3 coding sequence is TGTGCCAGCAGTTTATGGACCGTTAATGAAAAACTGTTTTTT.

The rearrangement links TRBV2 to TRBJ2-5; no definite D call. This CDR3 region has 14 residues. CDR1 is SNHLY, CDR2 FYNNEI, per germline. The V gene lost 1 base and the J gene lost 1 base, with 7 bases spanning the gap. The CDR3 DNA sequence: TGTGCCAGCAGTGAAGATAGATTCCAAGAGACCCAGTACTTC. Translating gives CASSEDRFQETQYF.

The CDR3 DNA reads as TGTGCCAGCAGCCCCAACAGGGACTTATACGAGCAGTACTTC. Protein sequence: CASSPNRDLYEQYF. This rearrangement joins TRBV7-9 to TRBJ2-7, with D possibly called TRBD1 or TRBD2 (6 bases each). Germline assignment: CDR1 SEHNR and CDR2 FQNEAQ (reference sequence). The CDR3 is 14 amino acids. V dropped 5 bases and J dropped 4 bases, with 15 bases sitting between them.

CDR3 coding DNA: TGCGCCAGCAGCTTGTTAGATCCGCCCGAGCAGTACTTC. This gives the protein CASSLLDPPEQYF. The chain carries TRBV5-1 and TRBJ2-7; the D is unclear. The germline V and J ends were trimmed by 1 base and 6 bases, with 11 bases remaining between them. The V gene's germline CDR1 is SGHRS and CDR2 YFSETQ. CDR3 length: 13 residues.

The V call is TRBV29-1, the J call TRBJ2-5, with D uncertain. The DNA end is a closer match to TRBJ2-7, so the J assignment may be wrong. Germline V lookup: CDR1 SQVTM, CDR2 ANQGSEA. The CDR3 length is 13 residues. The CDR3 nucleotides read TGCAGCGTTGTCATAAAGCTATCCTACGAGCAGTACTTC. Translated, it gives CSVVIKLSYEQYF.

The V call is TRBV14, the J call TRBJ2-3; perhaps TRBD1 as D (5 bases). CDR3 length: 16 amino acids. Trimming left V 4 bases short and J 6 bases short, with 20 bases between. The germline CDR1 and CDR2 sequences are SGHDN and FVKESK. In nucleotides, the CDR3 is TGTGCCAGCAGCCCAAGACAGTCTGTTCTCCCGGATACGCAGTATTTT. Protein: CASSPRQSVLPDTQYF.

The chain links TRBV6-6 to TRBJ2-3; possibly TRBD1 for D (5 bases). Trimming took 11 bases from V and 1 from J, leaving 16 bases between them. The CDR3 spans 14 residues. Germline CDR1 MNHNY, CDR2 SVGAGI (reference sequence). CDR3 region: CAGVGRVGTDTQYF. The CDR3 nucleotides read TGTGCCGGGGTGGGCAGGGTTGGCACAGATACGCAGTATTTT.

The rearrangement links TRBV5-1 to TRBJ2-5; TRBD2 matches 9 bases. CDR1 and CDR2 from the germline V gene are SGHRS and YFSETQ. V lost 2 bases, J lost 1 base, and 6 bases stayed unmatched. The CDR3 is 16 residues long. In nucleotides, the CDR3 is TGCGCCAGCAGCTTAAATAGCGGGAGCGTCCAAGAGACCCAGTACTTC. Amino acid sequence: CASSLNSGSVQETQYF.

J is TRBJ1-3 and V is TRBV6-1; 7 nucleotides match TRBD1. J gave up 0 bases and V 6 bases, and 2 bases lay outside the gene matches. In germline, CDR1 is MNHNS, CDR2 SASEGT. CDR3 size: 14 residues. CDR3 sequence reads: CASRTGPSGNTIYF. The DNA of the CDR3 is TGTGCCAGCAGGACAGGGCCCTCTGGAAACACCATATATTTT.

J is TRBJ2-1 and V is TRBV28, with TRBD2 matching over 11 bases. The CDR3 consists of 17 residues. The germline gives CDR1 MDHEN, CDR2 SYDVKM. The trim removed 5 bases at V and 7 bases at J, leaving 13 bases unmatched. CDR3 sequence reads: CASSAVILAGVGNEQFF. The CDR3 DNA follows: TGTGCCAGCAGTGCCGTCATACTAGCGGGAGTGGGTAATGAGCAGTTCTTC.

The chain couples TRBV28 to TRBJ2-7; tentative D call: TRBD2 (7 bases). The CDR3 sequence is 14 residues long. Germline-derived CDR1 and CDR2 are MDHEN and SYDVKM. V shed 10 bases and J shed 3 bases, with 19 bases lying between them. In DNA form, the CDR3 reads TGTGCCACGAGGGGGGGGTTCCAACGCTACGAGCAGTACTTC. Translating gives CATRGGFQRYEQYF.